The 6 T cell receptor beta chains below were found in one sample sequenced in a study of CD8 T cells in ankylosing spondylitis. MiXCR, applied by TCRdb to the 5' RACE reads, yields one record per CDR3 protein. The sample has under 250,000 distinct CDR3 sequences; 7.5% to 9.5% are singletons. Sequenced sample: blood, either unsorted or a sorted T cell fraction (not recorded which). The source of these receptors is a female donor with ankylosing spondylitis or in good health (not recorded which).

In this sample, this clonotype turned up many times. This chain links TRBV28 with TRBJ1-2; D is undetermined. The V end lost 0 bases, the J end lost 4 bases, and 12 bases lay between the germline ends. This CDR3 comprises 15 residues. Germline V gene data show CDR1 as MDHEN and CDR2 as SYDVKM. CDR3 coding DNA: TGTGCCAGCAGTTTATGGGGTGGCGGATCCTATGGCTACACCTTC. Its translation is CASSLWGGGSYGYTF.

This clonotype was recorded at least ten times. The chain employs TRBV10-3 and TRBJ2-1; D is possibly TRBD2 (5 bases). Germline assignment: CDR1 ENHRY and CDR2 SYGVKD. This CDR3 contains 17 residues. Trimming pared 2 bases from V and 6 bases from J, leaving 20 bases between. The chain's CDR3 is CAISERRTPIGVNEQFF. The CDR3 coding sequence is TGTGCCATCAGTGAGAGGAGGACTCCCATAGGTGTCAATGAGCAGTTCTTC.

Ten or more counts support this clonotype. V gene TRBV11-2 combines with J gene TRBJ1-5, with D perhaps TRBD1 (6 bases). V dropped 5 bases and J dropped 5 bases, with 13 bases sitting between them. The CDR3 runs to 14 residues. Germline V CDR1 and CDR2: SGHAT, FQNNGV. The CDR3 reads CASSHRDTYQPQHF. The CDR3 bases are TGTGCCAGCAGCCACCGGGACACATATCAGCCCCAGCATTTT. Full variable domain (outside the CDR3, taken from reference TRBV11-2 and TRBJ1-5): EAGVAQSPRYKIIEKRQSVAFWCNPISGHATLYWYQQILGQGPKLLIQFQNNGVVDDSQLPKDRFSAERLKGVDSTLKIQPAKLEDSAVYLCASSHRDTYQPQHFGDGTRLSIL.

This clonotype was detected ten times or more. V usage is TRBV12-3 or TRBV12-4 and J usage is TRBJ2-1; D remains ambiguous. The CDR3 has 14 amino acids. V was clipped by 3 bases and J by 5 bases, with 11 bases between them. The CDR3 DNA is TGTGCCAGCAGTTTTACCCTAGGACACAATGAGCAGTTCTTC. Residues: CASSFTLGHNEQFF.

This clonotype was found many times. The chain couples TRBV5-1 to TRBJ2-7; D is ambiguous. Germline CDR1 reads SGHRS; CDR2 reads YFSETQ. With 1 base removed from V and 5 bases from J, the gap between germline ends came to 10 bases. The CDR3 loop spans 13 amino acids. The CDR3 nucleotides are TGCGCCAGCAGCTTGAACGATGGGCACGAGCAGTACTTC. Its translation is CASSLNDGHEQYF.

This sequence joins TRBV5-1 and TRBJ2-5; possibly TRBD2 for D (6 bases). Trimming took 7 bases from V and 3 from J, leaving 16 bases between them. The V gene's germline CDR1 is SGHRS and CDR2 YFSETQ. The CDR3 is 14 amino acids. CDR3 bases: TGCGCCAGCGGGGGAAGGACTACTAAAGAGACCCAGTACTTC. Translation: CASGGRTTKETQYF.